This section outlines one T cell receptor (beta chain) sequence together with its context. What antigen it recognizes has not been identified. One base away there is no much larger clone; base qualities are not given. This entry belongs to a study of blood T cell repertoires in COVID-19 (TCRdb year 2020). Study-level background: Samples from collaborators originated in the United States, Italy and Spain and spanned both the acute and convalescent phases of COVID-19. The repertoires were made available in a free public database intended to serve as a resource for research on the immune response to SARS-CoV-2. A de-identified subject ID, COVID-19 status, age in years and sex were almost always included in the sample metadata. The prospective study material was composed of cDNA or gDNA derived from T cells, B-cell-depleted T cells, or PBMCs. The samples were drawn from the first 160 participants of the ongoing ImmuneRACE study and from 1,254 subjects provided by 6 global collaborators. Where available, HLA class I and class II types were taken from metadata supplied by the sample provider and were not determined by assay-based typing. Subjects who had been exposed to COVID-19, were actively infected with it, or had recovered from it provided the deeply sampled blood TCRbeta repertoires that made up the dataset.

Unmatched junction bases come to 9, with V trimmed by 0 bases and J by 8 bases. According to the germline V gene (reference sequence), CDR1 reads LNHNV and CDR2 reads YYDKDF. The CDR3 sequence holds 15 residues, the cysteine and phenylalanine included. CDR3 DNA is the only sequence kept; it has 45 bases, read in frame from the first base. TCRbeta CDR3 regions were amplified from genomic DNA by means of the immunoSEQ Assay, a bias-controlled multiplex PCR. The source study handled its data this way. The number of nucleated cells in each sample was estimated by amplification of reference gene primers within the assay. To quantify the absolute abundance of each unique TCRbeta CDR3 rearrangement, sequence reads were collapsed and filtered. For each sample, productive Simpson clonality was calculated as the square root of Simpson's diversity index across productive rearrangements. TCRdb took over this immuneACCESS table, retaining in-frame rearrangements with V and J assigned. Such tables are incomplete; in checked studies, under half of the missing clones stem from an unresolved V gene, and the remainder is unexplained. V and J calls and clone size are those listed in that table; D and trimming were worked out from the DNA. For this sample there are a few hundred thousand clones; around 84% appear just once. Together, the top ten hold over 5% of the sample.

One collaborating source in Seattle enrolled patients during active infection and followed them longitudinally through the course of disease. Each collaborating institution followed its own protocols to collect whole blood in K2EDTA tubes. For TCRbeta analysis, collaborator samples were shipped as frozen whole blood, as isolated PBMCs, or as DNA extracted from either sample type. Beyond this particular receptor, the publication reports: Clinical and demographic metadata were provided uncurated, with the amount varying by source and participant.

The specimen was peripheral blood. The chain links TRBV15 with TRBJ1-2; TRBD1 lines up with 7 middle nucleotides. The sequence derives from a woman aged 55-75 years with COVID-19, enrolled during active disease. The CDR3 region reads CATSRDQGGAPGYTF. The DNA sequence is given as TGTGCCACCAGCAGAGATCAAGGGGGCGCCCCCGGCTACACCTTC.